This T cell receptor beta chain emerged from a study of blood T cell repertoires in COVID-19. Overall study: The United States, Italy and Spain supplied acute and convalescent COVID-19 samples. PBMCs, B-cell-depleted T cells, or T cells provided the cDNA or gDNA that made up the material.

The V and J ends lost 1 base and 4 bases respectively, with 17 bases between them. CDR3 size: 17 residues. Germline loops: CDR1 SGHNT, CDR2 YENEEA. Per the original data handling: By means of reference gene primer amplification, nucleated cell counts were estimated. Method: immunoSEQ multiplex PCR; TCRdb's copy keeps in-frame clones and lacks some. The D gene and trimming were derived from the DNA, and the V and J assignments and clone size from that table. The sample lists roughly 350,000 clones; roughly 89% were seen once. The TCR sequence derives from a woman aged 18-35 years who had recovered from COVID-19. V and J are TRBV11-3 and TRBJ2-1; D might be TRBD1 (5 bases). Source material: peripheral blood. The CDR3 is CASSLGGDRTDYNEQFF. The CDR3 region has the DNA TGTGCCAGCAGCTTAGGGGGCGATAGGACGGATTACAATGAGCAGTTCTTC. The full variable domain, with the rest looked up from reference TRBV11-3 and TRBJ2-1, is EAGVVQSPRYKIIEKKQPVAFWCNPISGHNTLYWYLQNLGQGPELLIRYENEEAVDDSQLPKDRFSAERLKGVDSTLKIQPAELGDSAVYLCASSLGGDRTDYNEQFFGPGTRLTVL.